This TCR beta chain comes out of a study of cytomegalovirus exposure and HLA in healthy donors. The study, taken as a whole, reports: A few V segments could not be told apart, such as TRBV6-2 and TRBV6-3, and were left out. Information on immune exposure was restricted to one variable (CMV serostatus).

Use of 60 Vbeta and 13 Jbeta primers characterized the PCR. Clones were read by immunoSEQ multiplex PCR, and TCRdb kept only the in-frame ones, dropping some. Here the sample spans over 120,000 clones, roughly 10% being singletons. The CDR3 sequence is 14 residues long. Germline CDR1 is GTSNPN and CDR2 is SVGIG (reference sequence). Trimming took 4 bases from V and 8 from J, leaving 20 bases between them. This clone was detected only a few times. Its matching antigen is unknown. Healthy bone marrow donors made up the donors. The chain couples TRBV30 to TRBJ1-2, with D hard to call. The source material was PBMCs. The receptor comes from a man over 45 in good health and CMV-seronegative. CDR3 coding DNA: TGTGCCTGGACGGGTCTTAACGCGTTTCGGGGCTACACCTTC. Its protein product is CAWTGLNAFRGYTF.